This T cell receptor (beta chain) comes out of a study of cytomegalovirus exposure and HLA in healthy donors. This PCR relied on a set of 60 Vbeta primers and 13 Jbeta primers. Under the authors' procedure: In a later analysis, 70 million to 80 million unique TCR beta chains included roughly 11 million shared by two or more donors. Sequenced by immunoSEQ multiplex PCR; TCRdb stores in-frame clones only, minus some. V and J calls and clone size follow that table, whereas D and trimming were derived from the DNA. The sample includes fewer than 130,000 clones, 65% to 80% of them seen just once. Points on this clone: Its target is unknown.

Germline V gene lookup returns CDR1 SGHRS and CDR2 YFSETQ. The CDR3 is 17 residues long. V was pared by 0 bases and J by 0 bases, with 5 bases of the junction left unmatched. The study's findings and limits: About 87% or about 30% of the time was how often most TCR beta V segments were productive, according to an earlier analysis. Researchers counted approximately 160 TCR beta chains as cytomegalovirus-associated.

The sequence derives from a man aged 25-40 years in good health and CMV-seropositive. The sample taken for sequencing was PBMCs. The chain links TRBV5-1 to TRBJ2-1, with 8 bases matching TRBD2. This CDR3 is CASSLARGGSSYNEQFF. The CDR3 region has the DNA TGCGCCAGCAGCTTGGCACGGGGGGGAAGCTCCTACAATGAGCAGTTCTTC. Supplemented by reference TRBV5-1 and TRBJ2-1, the full variable domain reads KAGVTQTPRYLIKTRGQQVTLSCSPISGHRSVSWYQQTPGQGLQFLFEYFSETQRNKGNFPGRFSGRQFSNSRSEMNVSTLELGDSALYLCASSLARGGSSYNEQFFGPGTRLTVL.